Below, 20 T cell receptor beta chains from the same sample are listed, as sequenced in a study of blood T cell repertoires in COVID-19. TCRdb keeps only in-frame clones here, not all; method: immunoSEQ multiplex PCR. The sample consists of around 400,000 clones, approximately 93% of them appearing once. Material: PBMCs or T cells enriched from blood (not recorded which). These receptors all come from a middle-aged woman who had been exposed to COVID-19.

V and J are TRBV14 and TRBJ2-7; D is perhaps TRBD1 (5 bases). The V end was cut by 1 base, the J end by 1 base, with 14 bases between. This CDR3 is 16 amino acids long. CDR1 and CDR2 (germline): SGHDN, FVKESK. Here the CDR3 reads CASSQVGQGSSYEQYF. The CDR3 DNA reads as TGTGCCAGCAGCCAAGTCGGGCAGGGCTCATCCTACGAGCAGTACTTC.

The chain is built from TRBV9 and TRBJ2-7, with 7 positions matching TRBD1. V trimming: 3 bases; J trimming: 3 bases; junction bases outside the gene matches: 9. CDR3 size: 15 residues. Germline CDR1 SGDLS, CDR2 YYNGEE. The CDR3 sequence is CASSARDRAIYEQYF. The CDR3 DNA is TGTGCCAGCAGCGCCCGGGACAGAGCAATCTACGAGCAGTACTTC.

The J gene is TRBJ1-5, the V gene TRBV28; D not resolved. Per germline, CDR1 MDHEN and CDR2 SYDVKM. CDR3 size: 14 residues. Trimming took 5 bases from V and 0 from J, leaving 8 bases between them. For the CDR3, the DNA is TGTGCCAGCAGTCTAGACTATAGCAATCAGCCCCAGCATTTT. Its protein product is CASSLDYSNQPQHF.

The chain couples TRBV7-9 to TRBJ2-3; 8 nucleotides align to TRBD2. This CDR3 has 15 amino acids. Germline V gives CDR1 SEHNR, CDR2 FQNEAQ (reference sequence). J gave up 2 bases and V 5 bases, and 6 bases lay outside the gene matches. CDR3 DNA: TGTGCCAGCAGCCCCCACGGACTAGCCACAGATACGCAGTATTTT. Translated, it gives CASSPHGLATDTQYF.

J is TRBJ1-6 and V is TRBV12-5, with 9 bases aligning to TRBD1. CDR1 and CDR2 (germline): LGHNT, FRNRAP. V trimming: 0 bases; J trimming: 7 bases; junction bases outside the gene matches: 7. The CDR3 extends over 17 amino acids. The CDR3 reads CASGLVQGAPRNSPLHF. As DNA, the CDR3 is TGTGCTAGTGGTTTGGTACAGGGGGCGCCCCGAAATTCACCCCTCCACTTT.

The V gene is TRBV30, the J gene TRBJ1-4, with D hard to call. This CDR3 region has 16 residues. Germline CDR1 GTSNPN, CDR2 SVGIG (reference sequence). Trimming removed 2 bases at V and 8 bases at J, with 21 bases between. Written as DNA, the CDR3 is TGTGCCTGGAGTCAAGTCGGGGAAGCGGTGCGAGAAAAACTGTTTTTT. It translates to CAWSQVGEAVREKLFF.

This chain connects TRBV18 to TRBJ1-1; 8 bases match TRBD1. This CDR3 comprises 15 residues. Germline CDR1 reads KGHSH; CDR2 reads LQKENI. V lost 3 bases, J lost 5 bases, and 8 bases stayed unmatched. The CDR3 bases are TGTGCCAGCTCACCGCAGGGGGCGGAGTGGACTGAAGCTTTCTTT. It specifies CASSPQGAEWTEAFF.

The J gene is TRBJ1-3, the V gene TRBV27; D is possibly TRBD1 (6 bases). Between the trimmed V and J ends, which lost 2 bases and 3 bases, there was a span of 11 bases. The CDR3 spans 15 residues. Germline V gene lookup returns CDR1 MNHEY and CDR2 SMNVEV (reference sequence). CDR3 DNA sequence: TGTGCCAGCAGTTTACGGGGGGCCGGTGGAAACACCATATATTTT. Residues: CASSLRGAGGNTIYF.

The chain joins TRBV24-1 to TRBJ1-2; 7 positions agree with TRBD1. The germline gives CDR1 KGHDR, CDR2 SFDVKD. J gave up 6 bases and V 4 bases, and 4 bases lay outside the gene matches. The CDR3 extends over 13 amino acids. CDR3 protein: CATSDLTGNGYTF. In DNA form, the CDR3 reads TGTGCCACCAGTGACCTGACAGGGAATGGCTACACCTTC.

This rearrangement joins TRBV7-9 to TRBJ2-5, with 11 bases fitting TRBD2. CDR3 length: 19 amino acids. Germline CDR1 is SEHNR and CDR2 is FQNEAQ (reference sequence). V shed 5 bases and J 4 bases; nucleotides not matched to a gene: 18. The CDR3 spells CASSPRWSRLAGLRETQYF. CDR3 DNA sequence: TGTGCCAGCAGCCCCAGGTGGAGTCGACTAGCGGGGCTACGAGAGACCCAGTACTTC.

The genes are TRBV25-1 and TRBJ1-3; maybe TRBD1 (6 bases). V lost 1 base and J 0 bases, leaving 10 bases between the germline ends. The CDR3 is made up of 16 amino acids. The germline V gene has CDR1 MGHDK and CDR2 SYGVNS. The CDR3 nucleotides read TGTGCCAGCAGTGAATTTAGGACAGACTCTGGAAACACCATATATTTT. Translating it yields CASSEFRTDSGNTIYF.

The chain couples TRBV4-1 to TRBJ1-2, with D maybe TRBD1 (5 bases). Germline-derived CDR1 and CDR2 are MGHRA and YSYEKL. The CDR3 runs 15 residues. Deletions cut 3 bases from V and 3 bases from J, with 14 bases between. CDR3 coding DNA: TGCGCCAGCAGCCATCCGCAGGGCGCGGACTATGGCTACACCTTC. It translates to CASSHPQGADYGYTF.

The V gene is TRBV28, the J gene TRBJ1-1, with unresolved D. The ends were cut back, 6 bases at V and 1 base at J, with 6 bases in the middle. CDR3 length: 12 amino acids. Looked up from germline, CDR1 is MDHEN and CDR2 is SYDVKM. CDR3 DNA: TGTGCCAGCAGGTCCTCGAACACTGAAGCTTTCTTT. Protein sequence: CASRSSNTEAFF.

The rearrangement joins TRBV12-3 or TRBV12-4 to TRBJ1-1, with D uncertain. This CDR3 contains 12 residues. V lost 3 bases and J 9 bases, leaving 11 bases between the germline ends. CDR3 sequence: CASSFYSTQAFF. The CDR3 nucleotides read TGTGCCAGCAGTTTTTACAGCACACAAGCTTTCTTT.

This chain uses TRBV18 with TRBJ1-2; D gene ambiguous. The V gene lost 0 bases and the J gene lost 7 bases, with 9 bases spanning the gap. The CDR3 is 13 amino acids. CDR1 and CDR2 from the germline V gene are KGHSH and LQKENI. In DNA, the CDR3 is TGTGCCAGCTCACCACCGGCCCTCGCTGGCTACACCTTC. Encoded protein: CASSPPALAGYTF.

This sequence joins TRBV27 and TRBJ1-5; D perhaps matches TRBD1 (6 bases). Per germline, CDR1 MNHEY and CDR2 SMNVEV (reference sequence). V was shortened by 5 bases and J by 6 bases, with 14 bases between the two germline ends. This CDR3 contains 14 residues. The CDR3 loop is CASSLQGSSQPQHF. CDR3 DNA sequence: TGTGCCAGCAGTCTACAGGGATCTAGTCAGCCCCAGCATTTT.

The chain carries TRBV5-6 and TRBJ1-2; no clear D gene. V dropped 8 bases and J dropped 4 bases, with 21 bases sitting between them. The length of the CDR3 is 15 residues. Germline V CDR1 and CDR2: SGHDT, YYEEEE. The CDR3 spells CASQNRGGSPYGYTF. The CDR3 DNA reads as TGTGCCAGTCAAAACCGTGGCGGCTCCCCCTATGGCTACACCTTC. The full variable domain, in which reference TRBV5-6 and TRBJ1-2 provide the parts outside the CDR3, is DAGVTQSPTHLIKTRGQQVTLRCSPKSGHDTVSWYQQALGQGPQFIFQYYEEEERQRGNFPDRFSGHQFPNYSSELNVNALLLGDSALYLCASQNRGGSPYGYTFGSGTRLTVV.

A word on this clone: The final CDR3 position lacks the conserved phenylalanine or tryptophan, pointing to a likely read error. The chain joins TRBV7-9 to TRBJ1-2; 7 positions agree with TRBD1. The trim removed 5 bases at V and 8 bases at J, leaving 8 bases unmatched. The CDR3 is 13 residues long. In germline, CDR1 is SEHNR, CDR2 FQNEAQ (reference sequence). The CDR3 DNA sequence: TGTGCCAGCAGCACTACAGGGGTGGGGGGCTACACCCTC. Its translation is CASSTTGVGGYTL.

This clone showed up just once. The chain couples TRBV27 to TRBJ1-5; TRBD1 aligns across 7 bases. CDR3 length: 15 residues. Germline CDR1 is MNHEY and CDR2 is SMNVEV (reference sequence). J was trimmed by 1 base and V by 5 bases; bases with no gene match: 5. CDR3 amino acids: CASSRDRLSNQPQHF. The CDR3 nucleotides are TGTGCCAGCAGTCGGGACAGACTAAGCAATCAGCCCCAGCATTTT.

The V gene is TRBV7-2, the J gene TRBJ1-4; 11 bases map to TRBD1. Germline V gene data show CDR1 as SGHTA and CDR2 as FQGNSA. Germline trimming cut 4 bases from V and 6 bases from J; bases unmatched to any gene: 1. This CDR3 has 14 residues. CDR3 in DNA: TGTGCCAGCAGCTCGGACAGGGGGCATGAAAAACTGTTTTTT. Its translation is CASSSDRGHEKLFF.